This TCR beta chain is drawn from a study of blood T cell repertoires in COVID-19. On the study more broadly: T cells, B-cell-depleted T cells, or PBMCs provided the cDNA or gDNA that served as material.

Original methodology: Reference gene primer amplification yielded estimated nucleated cell counts. Assay: immunoSEQ multiplex PCR; the TCRdb copy retains only in-frame clones and omits some. V and J calls and clone size follow that table, whereas D and trimming were derived from the DNA. The repertoire holds 25,000 to 30,000 clones, with 80% to 90% as singletons. The CDR3 covers 13 residues. V shed 1 base and J shed 7 bases, with 9 bases lying between them. Germline CDR1 and CDR2: LGHNA and YNFKEQ. V usage is TRBV4-2 and J usage is TRBJ2-3; weak D call: TRBD1 (5 bases). The sample consisted of peripheral blood. The TCR was taken from a man aged 55 to 69 with acute or convalescent COVID-19. For the CDR3, the DNA is TGTGCCAGCAGCCAAGGACAGCTTTATACGCAGTATTTT. As protein: CASSQGQLYTQYF.